Listed below are T cell receptor beta chains from one sample, sequenced in a study of blood T cells in healthy people across ages. MiXCR, applied by TCRdb to the 5' RACE reads, yields one record per CDR3 protein. The repertoire consists of approximately 800,000 distinct CDR3 sequences, with under 40% occurring once and the leading ten covering about an eighth. Sequencing was done on a sample of blood. All receptors come from a man aged 18 to 29 in good health. Both conserved end residues are part of each CDR3. The D gene is left open where the match is weak. Size tells how often a clone was seen (once, few, many) or the class of an expanded clone, and some rows leave it out.

d_call: .
clone_size: .
cdr3_length: 12
j_call: TRBJ1-4
v_call: TRBV25-1
cdr3_aa: CASRAGLSQLFF
cdr3_nt: TGTGCCAGCAGGGCTGGACTATCCCAACTGTTTTTT

d_call: TRBD2
clone_size: .
cdr3_length: 16
j_call: TRBJ2-3
v_call: TRBV25-1
cdr3_aa: CASSESTSGGAGTQYF
cdr3_nt: TGTGCCAGCAGTGAATCGACTAGCGGGGGGGCCGGTACGCAGTATTTT

d_call: .
clone_size: few
cdr3_length: 14
j_call: TRBJ1-2
v_call: TRBV12-3/TRBV12-4
cdr3_aa: CASRGGPQGHGYTF
cdr3_nt: TGTGCCAGCAGGGGCGGTCCGCAGGGGCATGGCTACACCTTC

d_call: TRBD1
clone_size: .
cdr3_length: 14
j_call: TRBJ1-4
v_call: TRBV9
cdr3_aa: CASSVNRGVEKLFF
cdr3_nt: TGTGCCAGCAGCGTGAACAGGGGTGTAGAAAAACTGTTTTTT

d_call: TRBD1
clone_size: .
cdr3_length: 16
j_call: TRBJ2-2
v_call: TRBV5-8
cdr3_aa: CASSLFGTGGTGELFF
cdr3_nt: TGTGCCAGCAGCTTGTTCGGGACAGGGGGCACCGGGGAGCTGTTTTTT

d_call: .
clone_size: many
cdr3_length: 13
j_call: TRBJ2-1
v_call: TRBV10-3
cdr3_aa: CAISERGRNEQFF
cdr3_nt: TGTGCCATCAGTGAAAGGGGGAGAAATGAGCAGTTCTTC

d_call: .
clone_size: .
cdr3_length: 13
j_call: TRBJ1-1
v_call: TRBV27
cdr3_aa: CASSFGGAGEAFF
cdr3_nt: TGTGCCAGCAGTTTCGGGGGGGCTGGTGAAGCTTTCTTT

d_call: .
clone_size: .
cdr3_length: 13
j_call: TRBJ1-1
v_call: TRBV6-2/TRBV6-3
cdr3_aa: CASRLPSGAEAFF
cdr3_nt: TGTGCCAGCAGACTTCCTTCCGGTGCTGAAGCTTTCTTT

d_call: .
clone_size: .
cdr3_length: 15
j_call: TRBJ1-1
v_call: TRBV5-1
cdr3_aa: CASSFRQRGDTEAFF
cdr3_nt: TGCGCCAGCAGCTTTCGACAGCGGGGGGACACTGAAGCTTTCTTT

d_call: .
clone_size: .
cdr3_length: 15
j_call: TRBJ2-2
v_call: TRBV20-1
cdr3_aa: CSARAGAFGTGELFF
cdr3_nt: TGCAGTGCTAGAGCGGGGGCGTTCGGCACCGGGGAGCTGTTTTTT

d_call: TRBD1
clone_size: .
cdr3_length: 16
j_call: TRBJ1-5
v_call: TRBV3-1
cdr3_aa: CASSVGTGHSNQPQHF
cdr3_nt: TGTGCCAGCAGCGTAGGGACAGGACATAGCAATCAGCCCCAGCATTTT

d_call: TRBD2
clone_size: few
cdr3_length: 16
j_call: TRBJ2-5
v_call: TRBV7-9
cdr3_aa: CASSPSSGAYKETQYF
cdr3_nt: TGTGCCAGCAGCCCATCTAGCGGGGCCTATAAAGAGACCCAGTACTTC

d_call: .
clone_size: .
cdr3_length: 13
j_call: TRBJ1-1
v_call: TRBV7-9
cdr3_aa: CAGSGQRNTEAFF
cdr3_nt: TGTGCCGGCAGCGGACAGCGGAACACTGAAGCTTTCTTT

d_call: .
clone_size: .
cdr3_length: 11
j_call: TRBJ2-1
v_call: TRBV12-3/TRBV12-4
cdr3_aa: CASRQAYEQFF
cdr3_nt: TGTGCCAGCAGGCAAGCCTATGAGCAGTTCTTC

d_call: TRBD1
clone_size: .
cdr3_length: 14
j_call: TRBJ1-6
v_call: TRBV12-3/TRBV12-4
cdr3_aa: CASSSTGYNAPLHF
cdr3_nt: TGTGCCAGCAGTTCGACAGGGTATAATGCACCCCTCCACTTT

d_call: .
clone_size: few
cdr3_length: 13
j_call: TRBJ2-5
v_call: TRBV27
cdr3_aa: CASRQVEVDEQYF
cdr3_nt: TGTGCCAGCAGGCAGGTAGAGGTCGATGAGCAGTACTTC

d_call: .
clone_size: few
cdr3_length: 14
j_call: TRBJ1-4
v_call: TRBV4-3
cdr3_aa: CASSQVWGDEKLFF
cdr3_nt: TGCGCCAGCAGCCAAGTCTGGGGGGACGAAAAACTGTTTTTT